This T cell receptor (beta chain) derives from a study of OX40 agonist ivuxolimab in advanced cancers. Study-wide results and caveats: The study did not work out the antigen specificity of the expanded peripheral T cells.

Using immunoSEQ multiplex PCR, the repertoire was profiled, and TCRdb retains in-frame clones only, with some absent. In the table there are some 2,900 clones, approximately 68% of which are singletons. Trimming stripped 3 bases from V and 4 bases from J, with 10 bases between. The CDR3 has 14 amino acids. Germline CDR1 reads MNHEY; CDR2 reads SMNVEV (reference sequence). Only a few counts were recorded for this clone. Antigen: not known. Sample: CD4+ or CD8+ T cells sorted from blood, taken in a trial of the OX40 agonist ivuxolimab. This TCR was sampled from an adult with an advanced solid tumor such as melanoma, head and neck, liver or kidney cancer. The chain carries TRBV27 and TRBJ1-5; D gene ambiguous. This CDR3 reads CASSLGPENQPQHF. The CDR3, as DNA: TGTGCCAGCAGTTTGGGTCCCGAAAATCAGCCCCAGCATTTT.